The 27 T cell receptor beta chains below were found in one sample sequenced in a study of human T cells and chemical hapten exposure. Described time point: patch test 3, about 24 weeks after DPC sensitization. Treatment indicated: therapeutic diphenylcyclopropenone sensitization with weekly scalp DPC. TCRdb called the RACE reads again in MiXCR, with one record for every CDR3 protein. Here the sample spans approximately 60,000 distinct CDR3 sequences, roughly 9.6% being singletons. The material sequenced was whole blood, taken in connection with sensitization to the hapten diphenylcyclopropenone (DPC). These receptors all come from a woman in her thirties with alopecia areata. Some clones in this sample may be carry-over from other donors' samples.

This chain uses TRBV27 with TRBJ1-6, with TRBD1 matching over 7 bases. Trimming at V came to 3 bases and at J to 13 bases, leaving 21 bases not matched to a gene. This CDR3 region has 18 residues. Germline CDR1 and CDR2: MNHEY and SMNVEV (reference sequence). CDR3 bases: TGTGCCAGCAGTTTCTCCGGCGGGGGTCGGGGACAGCCCCTCCCCCTCCACTTT. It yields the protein CASSFSGGGRGQPLPLHF.

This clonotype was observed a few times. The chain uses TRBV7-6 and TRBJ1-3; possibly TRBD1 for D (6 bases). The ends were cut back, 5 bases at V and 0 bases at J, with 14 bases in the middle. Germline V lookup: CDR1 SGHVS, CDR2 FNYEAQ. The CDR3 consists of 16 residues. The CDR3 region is CASSRQVPNSGNTIYF. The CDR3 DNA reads TGTGCCAGCAGCAGACAGGTCCCTAACTCTGGAAACACCATATATTTT.

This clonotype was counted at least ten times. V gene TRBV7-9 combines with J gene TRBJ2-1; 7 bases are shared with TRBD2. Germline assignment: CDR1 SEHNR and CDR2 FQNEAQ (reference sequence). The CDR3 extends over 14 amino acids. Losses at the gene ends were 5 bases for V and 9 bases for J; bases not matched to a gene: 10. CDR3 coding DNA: TGTGCCAGCAGCCAAGGTGTGGCGGGAGCTGAGCAGTTCTTC. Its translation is CASSQGVAGAEQFF.

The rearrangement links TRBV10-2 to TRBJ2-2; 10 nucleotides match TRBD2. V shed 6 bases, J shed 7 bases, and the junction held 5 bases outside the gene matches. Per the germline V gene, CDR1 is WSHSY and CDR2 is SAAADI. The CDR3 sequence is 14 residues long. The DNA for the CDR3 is TGCGCCAGCAGGAGCGGGGGGGCCGTCGGGGAGCTGTTTTTT. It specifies CASRSGGAVGELFF.

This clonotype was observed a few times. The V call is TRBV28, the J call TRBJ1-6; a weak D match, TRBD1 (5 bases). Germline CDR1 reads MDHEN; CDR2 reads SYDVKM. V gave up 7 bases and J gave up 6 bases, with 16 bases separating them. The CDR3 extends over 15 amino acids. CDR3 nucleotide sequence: TGTGCCAGCACTTCCGGACATCGGACTAATTCACCCCTCCACTTT. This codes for CASTSGHRTNSPLHF.

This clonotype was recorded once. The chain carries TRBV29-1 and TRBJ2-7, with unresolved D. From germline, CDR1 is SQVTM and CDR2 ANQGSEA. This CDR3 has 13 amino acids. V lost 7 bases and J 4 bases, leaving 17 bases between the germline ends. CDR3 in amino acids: CSAGPGGNYEQYF. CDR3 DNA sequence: TGCAGCGCCGGCCCGGGCGGAAATTACGAGCAGTACTTC.

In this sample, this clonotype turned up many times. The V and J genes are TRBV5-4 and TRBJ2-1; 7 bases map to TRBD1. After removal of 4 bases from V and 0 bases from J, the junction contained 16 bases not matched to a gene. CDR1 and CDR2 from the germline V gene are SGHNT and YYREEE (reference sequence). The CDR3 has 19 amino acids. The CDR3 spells CASSNNRDRQMSSYNEQFF. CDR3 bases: TGTGCCAGCAGCAACAACCGGGACAGACAAATGAGCTCCTACAATGAGCAGTTCTTC. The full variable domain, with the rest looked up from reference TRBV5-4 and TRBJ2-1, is ETGVTQSPTHLIKTRGQQVTLRCSSQSGHNTVSWYQQALGQGPQFIFQYYREEENGRGNFPPRFSGLQFPNYSSELNVNALELDDSALYLCASSNNRDRQMSSYNEQFFGPGTRLTVL.

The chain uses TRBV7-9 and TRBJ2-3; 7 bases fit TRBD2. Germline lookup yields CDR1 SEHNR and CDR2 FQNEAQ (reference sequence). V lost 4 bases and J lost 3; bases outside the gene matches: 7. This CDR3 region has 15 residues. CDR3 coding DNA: TGTGCCAGCAGCTACGGACTAGTGGGGACAGATACGCAGTATTTT. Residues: CASSYGLVGTDTQYF.

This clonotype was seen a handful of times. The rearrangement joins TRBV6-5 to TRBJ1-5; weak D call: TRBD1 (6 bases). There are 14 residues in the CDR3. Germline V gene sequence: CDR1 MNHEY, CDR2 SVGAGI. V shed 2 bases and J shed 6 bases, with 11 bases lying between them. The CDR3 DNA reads TGTGCCAGCAGTTACGGGGGGGCAGGTCAGCCCCAGCATTTT. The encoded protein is CASSYGGAGQPQHF.

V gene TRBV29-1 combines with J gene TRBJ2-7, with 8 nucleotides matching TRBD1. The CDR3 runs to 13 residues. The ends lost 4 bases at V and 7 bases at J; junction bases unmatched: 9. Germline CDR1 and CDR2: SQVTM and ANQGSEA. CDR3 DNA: TGCAGCGTTGTTCGAGACAGGGGAAGAGAGCAGTACTTC. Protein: CSVVRDRGREQYF.

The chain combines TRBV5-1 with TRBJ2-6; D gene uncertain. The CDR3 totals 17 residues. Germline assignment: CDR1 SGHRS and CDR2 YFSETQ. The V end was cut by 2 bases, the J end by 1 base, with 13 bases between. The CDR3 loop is CASSFPAGTSGANVLTF. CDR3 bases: TGCGCCAGCAGCTTCCCGGCAGGTACATCTGGGGCCAACGTCCTGACTTTC.

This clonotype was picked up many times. The CDR3 DNA reads TGTGCCAGCATTGAGAACAGGAATTTGAACACTGAAGCTTTCTTT. Its translation is CASIENRNLNTEAFF. V usage is TRBV6-6 and J usage is TRBJ1-1; maybe TRBD1 (5 bases). This CDR3 has 15 amino acids. Trimming took off 7 bases at V and 0 bases at J, with 15 bases between the two ends. Germline V CDR1 and CDR2: MNHNY, SVGAGI (reference sequence).

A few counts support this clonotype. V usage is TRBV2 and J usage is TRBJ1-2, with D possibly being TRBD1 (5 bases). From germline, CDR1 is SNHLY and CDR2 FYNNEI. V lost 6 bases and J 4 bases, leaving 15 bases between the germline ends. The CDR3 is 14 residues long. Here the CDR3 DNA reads TGTGCCAGCAGGGGTGACAGCCCCTCCTATGGCTACACCTTC. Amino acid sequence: CASRGDSPSYGYTF.

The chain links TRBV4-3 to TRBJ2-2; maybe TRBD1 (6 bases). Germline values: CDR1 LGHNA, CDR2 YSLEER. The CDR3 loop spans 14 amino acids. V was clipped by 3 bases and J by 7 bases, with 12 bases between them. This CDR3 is CASSHLTGRGELFF. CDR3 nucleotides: TGCGCCAGCAGCCACTTGACAGGCCGCGGGGAGCTGTTTTTT.

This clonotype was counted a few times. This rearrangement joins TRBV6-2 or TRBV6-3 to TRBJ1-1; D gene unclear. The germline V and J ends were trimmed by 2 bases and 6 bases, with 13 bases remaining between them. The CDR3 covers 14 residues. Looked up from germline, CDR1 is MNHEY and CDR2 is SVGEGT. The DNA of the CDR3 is TGTGCCAGCAGTTACGATAAGGGTAGCGCTGAAGCTTTCTTT. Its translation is CASSYDKGSAEAFF.

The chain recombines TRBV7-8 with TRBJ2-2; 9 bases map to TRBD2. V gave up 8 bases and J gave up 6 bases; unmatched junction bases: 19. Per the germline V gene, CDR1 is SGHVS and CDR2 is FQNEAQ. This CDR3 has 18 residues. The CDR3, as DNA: TGTGCCAGCGTCGAGTGGGCTAGCGGGACGATGAGGTCCGGGGAGCTGTTTTTT. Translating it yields CASVEWASGTMRSGELFF.

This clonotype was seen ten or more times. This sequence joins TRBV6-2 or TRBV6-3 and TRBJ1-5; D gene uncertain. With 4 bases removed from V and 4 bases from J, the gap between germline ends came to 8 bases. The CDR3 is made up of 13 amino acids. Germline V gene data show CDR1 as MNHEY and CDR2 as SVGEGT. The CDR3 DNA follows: TGTGCCAGCAGTTTGGACGGGAATCAGCCCCAGCATTTT. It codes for CASSLDGNQPQHF.

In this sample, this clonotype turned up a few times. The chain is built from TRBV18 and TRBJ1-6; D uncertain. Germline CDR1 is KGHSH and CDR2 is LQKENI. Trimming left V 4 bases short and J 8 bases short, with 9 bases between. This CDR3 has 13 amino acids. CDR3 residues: CASSQLEDSPLHF. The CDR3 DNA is TGTGCCAGCTCACAGTTGGAAGATTCACCCCTCCACTTT.

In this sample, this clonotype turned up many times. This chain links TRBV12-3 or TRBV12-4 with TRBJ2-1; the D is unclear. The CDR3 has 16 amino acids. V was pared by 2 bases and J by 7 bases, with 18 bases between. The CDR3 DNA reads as TGTGCCAGCAGTTTATCGGGCAGTAACAGAAGGAATGAGCAGTTCTTC. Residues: CASSLSGSNRRNEQFF.

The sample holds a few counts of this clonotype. This chain's CDR3 is CASSESISPDPDGYTF. The CDR3 DNA reads as TGCGCCAGCAGTGAGTCGATTTCCCCTGATCCGGATGGCTACACCTTC. V and J are TRBV10-1 and TRBJ1-2; no clear D gene. This CDR3 has 16 residues. The V gene's germline CDR1 is WNHNN and CDR2 SYGVQD (reference sequence). Trimming removed 0 bases at V and 6 bases at J, with 17 bases between.

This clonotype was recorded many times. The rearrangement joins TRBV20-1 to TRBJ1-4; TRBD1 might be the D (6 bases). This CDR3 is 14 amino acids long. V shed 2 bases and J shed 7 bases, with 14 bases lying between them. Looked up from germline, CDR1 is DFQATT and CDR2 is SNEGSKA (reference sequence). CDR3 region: CSARPPQGSEKLFF. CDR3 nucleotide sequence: TGCAGTGCTAGACCCCCTCAGGGGAGTGAAAAACTGTTTTTT.

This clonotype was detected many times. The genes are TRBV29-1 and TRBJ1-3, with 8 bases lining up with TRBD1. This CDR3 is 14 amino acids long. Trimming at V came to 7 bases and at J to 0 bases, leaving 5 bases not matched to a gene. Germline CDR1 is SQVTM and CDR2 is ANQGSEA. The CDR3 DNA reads TGCAGCGCCCGGACAGGGATCTCTGGAAACACCATATATTTT. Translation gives CSARTGISGNTIYF.

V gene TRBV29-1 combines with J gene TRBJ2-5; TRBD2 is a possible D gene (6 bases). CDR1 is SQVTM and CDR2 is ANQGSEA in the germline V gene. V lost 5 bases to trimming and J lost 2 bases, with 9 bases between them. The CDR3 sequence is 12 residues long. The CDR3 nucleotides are TGCAGCGTTCTGCGGGGTCAAGAGACCCAGTACTTC. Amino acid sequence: CSVLRGQETQYF. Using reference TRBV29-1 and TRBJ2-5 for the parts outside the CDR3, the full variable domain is SAVISQKPSRDICQRGTSLTIQCQVDSQVTMMFWYRQQPGQSLTLIATANQGSEATYESGFVIDKFPISRPNLTFSTLTVSNMSPEDSSIYLCSVLRGQETQYFGPGTRLLVL.

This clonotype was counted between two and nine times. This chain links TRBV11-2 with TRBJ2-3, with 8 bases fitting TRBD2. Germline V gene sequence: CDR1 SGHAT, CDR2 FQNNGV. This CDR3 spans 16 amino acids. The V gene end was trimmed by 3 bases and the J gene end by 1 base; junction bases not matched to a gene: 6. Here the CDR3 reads CASSFRGGLGTDTQYF. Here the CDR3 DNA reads TGTGCCAGCAGCTTCCGCGGGGGGCTCGGCACAGATACGCAGTATTTT.

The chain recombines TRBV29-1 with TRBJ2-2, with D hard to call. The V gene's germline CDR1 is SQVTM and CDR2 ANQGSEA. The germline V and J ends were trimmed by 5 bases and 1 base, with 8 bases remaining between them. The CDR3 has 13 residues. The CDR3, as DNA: TGCAGCGTTTGGACGGTGAACACCGGGGAGCTGTTTTTT. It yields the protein CSVWTVNTGELFF.

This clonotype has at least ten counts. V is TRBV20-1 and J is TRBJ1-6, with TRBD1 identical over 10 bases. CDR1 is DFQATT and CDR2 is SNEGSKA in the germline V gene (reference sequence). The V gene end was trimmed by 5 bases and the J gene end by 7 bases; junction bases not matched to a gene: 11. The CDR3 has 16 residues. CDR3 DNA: TGCAGTGCTTTGCTCCCGGGACAGGGGTTGAATTCACCCCTCCACTTT. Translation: CSALLPGQGLNSPLHF.

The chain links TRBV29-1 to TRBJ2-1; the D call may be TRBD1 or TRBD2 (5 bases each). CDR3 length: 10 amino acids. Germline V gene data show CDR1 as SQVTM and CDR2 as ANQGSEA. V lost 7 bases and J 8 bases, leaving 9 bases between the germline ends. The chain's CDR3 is CSAGQHEQFF. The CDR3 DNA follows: TGCAGCGCGGGGCAGCATGAGCAGTTCTTC.